Shown below are 13 T cell receptor beta chains from a single sample sequenced in a study of blood T cell repertoires in COVID-19. The repertoire was sequenced with immunoSEQ multiplex PCR; TCRdb's copy has only in-frame clones and lacks some. The sample records tens of thousands of clones, just under 80% being singletons. What was sequenced was peripheral blood. The origin of the receptors is a man older than 75 with active or convalescent COVID-19.

This clone was seen more than once but under ten times. This chain joins TRBV24-1 and TRBJ1-5; no firm D call. Per the germline V gene, CDR1 is KGHDR and CDR2 is SFDVKD. This CDR3 has 14 amino acids. Between the trimmed V and J ends, which lost 4 bases and 4 bases, there was a span of 10 bases. The CDR3 nucleotides read TGTGCCACCAGTGAATCGGCGGATAATCAGCCCCAGCATTTT. Translated: CATSESADNQPQHF.

By its share, this clone is medium-sized. J is TRBJ1-2 and V is TRBV9; D unclear. This CDR3 has 17 residues. Trimming shortened V by 6 bases and J by 0 bases, and 21 bases separated the two germline ends. Germline CDR1 is SGDLS and CDR2 is YYNGEE. CDR3 coding DNA: TGTGCCAGCACCCTATGGGCCTCTTTTCGTCCTAACTATGGCTACACCTTC. Translating gives CASTLWASFRPNYGYTF.

The CDR3 nucleotides read TGTGCCAGCAGCGTCGCCCGGGATGAAAAACTGTTTTTT. Translation: CASSVARDEKLFF. The V gene is TRBV7-2, the J gene TRBJ1-4; the D is unclear. Trimming left V 5 bases short and J 6 bases short, with 10 bases between. The CDR3 length is 13 residues. CDR1 SGHTA and CDR2 FQGNSA come from the germline V gene.

The chain carries TRBV19 and TRBJ2-1, with 9 bases identical to TRBD2. The germline gives CDR1 LNHDA, CDR2 SQIVND (reference sequence). The CDR3 runs 14 residues. J gave up 2 bases and V 7 bases, and 3 bases lay outside the gene matches. CDR3 sequence reads: CASISSGTYNEQFF. The CDR3 coding sequence is TGTGCCAGTATCTCTAGCGGGACCTACAATGAGCAGTTCTTC.

The sample holds a few counts of this clone. This chain uses TRBV18 with TRBJ1-6, with D possibly being TRBD1 (5 bases). The CDR3 runs to 14 residues. With 3 bases removed from V and 5 bases from J, the gap between germline ends came to 8 bases. CDR1 and CDR2 from the germline V gene are KGHSH and LQKENI. CDR3: CASSPDSNNSPLHF. The CDR3 DNA reads TGTGCCAGCTCACCTGACAGCAATAATTCACCCCTCCACTTT.

The chain uses TRBV9 and TRBJ2-1, with D perhaps TRBD1 (5 bases). Germline V lookup: CDR1 SGDLS, CDR2 YYNGEE. This CDR3 is built from 17 residues. Trimming shortened V by 3 bases and J by 0 bases, and 16 bases separated the two germline ends. The CDR3 loop is CASSEVGQVSSYNEQFF. DNA of the CDR3: TGTGCCAGCAGCGAAGTCGGACAAGTAAGCTCCTACAATGAGCAGTTCTTC.

The chain combines TRBV7-2 with TRBJ1-2; no clear D. The germline V gene has CDR1 SGHTA and CDR2 FQGNSA. This CDR3 spans 15 amino acids. Trimming took 1 base from V and 7 from J, leaving 16 bases between them. In DNA, the CDR3 is TGTGCCAGCAGCTTAGGGGCAGCCGAGGGTATTGGCTACACCTTC. Encoded protein: CASSLGAAEGIGYTF. Supplemented by reference TRBV7-2 and TRBJ1-2, the full variable domain reads GAGVSQSPSNKVTEKGKDVELRCDPISGHTALYWYRQSLGQGLEFLIYFQGNSAPDKSGLPSDRFSAERTGGSVSTLTIQRTQQEDSAVYLCASSLGAAEGIGYTFGSGTRLTVV.

The rearrangement joins TRBV27 to TRBJ2-5; no reliable D call. The CDR3 covers 13 residues. V was pared by 6 bases and J by 0 bases, with 8 bases between. Per germline, CDR1 MNHEY and CDR2 SMNVEV (reference sequence). CDR3 region: CASSSSYQETQYF. The CDR3 region has the DNA TGTGCCAGCAGCTCTTCGTACCAAGAGACCCAGTACTTC.

This chain connects TRBV15 to TRBJ1-2, with unresolved D. There are 14 residues in the CDR3. V shed 0 bases and J shed 2 bases, with 7 bases lying between them. Germline V gene lookup returns CDR1 LNHNV and CDR2 YYDKDF (reference sequence). CDR3 DNA sequence: TGTGCCACCAGCAGAGAATCAGCGAACTATGGCTACACCTTC. Residues: CATSRESANYGYTF.

The V gene is TRBV5-1, the J gene TRBJ1-6; D may be TRBD1 (6 bases). This CDR3 is built from 19 residues. The V and J ends lost 7 bases and 4 bases respectively, with 27 bases between them. The germline CDR1 and CDR2 sequences are SGHRS and YFSETQ. CDR3 in amino acids: CASSQGPRSGMPYNSPLHF. CDR3 in DNA: TGCGCCAGCTCACAGGGACCACGCAGCGGCATGCCTTATAATTCACCCCTCCACTTT. Full variable domain (missing parts from reference TRBV5-1 and TRBJ1-6): KAGVTQTPRYLIKTRGQQVTLSCSPISGHRSVSWYQQTPGQGLQFLFEYFSETQRNKGNFPGRFSGRQFSNSRSEMNVSTLELGDSALYLCASSQGPRSGMPYNSPLHFGNGTRLTVT.

The chain recombines TRBV19 with TRBJ2-5; TRBD2 aligns across 11 bases. The V and J ends lost 3 bases and 4 bases, in that order; junction bases with no gene match: 4. Germline V gene lookup returns CDR1 LNHDA and CDR2 SQIVND (reference sequence). This CDR3 has 15 amino acids. Here the CDR3 DNA reads TGTGCCAGTAGTATCTCTAGCGGGAGGTCAGAGACCCAGTACTTC. Amino acids: CASSISSGRSETQYF. The full variable domain, in which reference TRBV19 and TRBJ2-5 provide the parts outside the CDR3, is DGGITQSPKYLFRKEGQNVTLSCEQNLNHDAMYWYRQDPGQGLRLIYYSQIVNDFQKGDIAEGYSVSREKKESFPLTVTSAQKNPTAFYLCASSISSGRSETQYFGPGTRLLVL.

On this clone itself: One junction end does not reproduce the germline sequence, and a read error may be involved. The rearrangement uses TRBV2 and TRBJ1-2; D gene ambiguous. This CDR3 has 13 residues. CDR1 and CDR2 (germline): SNHLY, FYNNEI. CDR3 sequence (DNA): TGTGCCAGCAGGGAAGGAGGCAACTATGGCTACACCTTC. This encodes CASREGGNYGYTF.

The chain uses TRBV20-1 and TRBJ2-5; D unresolved. CDR1 is DFQATT and CDR2 is SNEGSKA in the germline V gene (reference sequence). This CDR3 has 11 residues. Deletions cut 3 bases from V and 5 bases from J, with 7 bases between. The CDR3 here is CSASRSETQYF. CDR3 nucleotides: TGCAGTGCTAGTCGGTCGGAGACCCAGTACTTC.